At least ten counts were recorded for the clone carrying this T cell receptor beta chain. The missing CDR3 end, 3 residues past where the read stops, is filled in from the germline J gene. This sample is part of a study of T cell clonality in common variable immunodeficiency. Repertoires were generated with immunoSEQ multiplex PCR, while TCRdb's copy carries only in-frame clones and drops some. The table lists some 80,000 clones, with no singletons. CDR3 size: 16 residues. V was trimmed by 5 bases and J by 5 bases, leaving 22 bases between them. Germline CDR1 is SGHRS and CDR2 is YFSETQ. The source material was peripheral blood mononuclear cells. This TCR came from a person aged 18 to 75 in good health. The rearrangement joins TRBV5-1 to TRBJ2-5, with D perhaps matching TRBD1 (6 bases). The part of the CDR3 DNA that was read is TGCGCCAGCAGATCCCCCCTCCAGGTTCAGGGGGAGACC. The encoded protein is CASRSPLQVQGET. The CDR3 as a whole reads CASRSPLQVQGETQYF.